One and the same sample provided the 24 T cell receptor beta chains below, sequenced in a study of regulatory T cells in long-lasting Graves disease. This sample's time point: newly diagnosed GD, antithyroid drugs for less than 3 months. The TCR library was made from RNA that had been extracted from PBMCs in TRIzol. CDR3-region Arm-PCR and iRepertoire HTBI primers produced the TCR beta libraries. One entry per CDR3 protein results from TCRdb running MiXCR on the multiplex PCR reads. This table has around 500,000 distinct CDR3 sequences, roughly 14% appearing once. Another study also made use of these data, one on T cells in Graves' hyperthyroidism and ophthalmopathy.

Sequences were derived from peripheral blood mononuclear cells (PBMCs), sampled at new diagnosis, from a patient treated with antithyroid drugs. The receptor source for this set is a man aged 25-45 years with Graves disease.

This clonotype showed up just a few times. One junction end does not reproduce the germline sequence, and a read error may be involved. The chain employs TRBV6-2 or TRBV6-3 and TRBJ1-1; TRBD1 matches at 11 bases. CDR1 and CDR2 from the germline V gene are MNHEY and SVGEGT. The length of the CDR3 is 16 residues. As DNA, the CDR3 is TGTGCCAGCAGGCCCGGGACAGGGGGAGGTGATACTGAAGCCTTCTTT. Translating gives CASRPGTGGGDTEAFF.

This clonotype was recorded at least ten times. CDR3 loop: CATKGTSGSLETQYF. The CDR3 coding sequence is TGTGCCACGAAAGGGACTAGCGGATCCCTAGAGACCCAGTACTTC. V and J are TRBV2 and TRBJ2-5, with TRBD2 identical over 11 bases. The CDR3 is 15 residues long. Germline trimming cut 10 bases from V and 4 bases from J; bases unmatched to any gene: 11. From germline, CDR1 is SNHLY and CDR2 FYNNEI.

This clonotype was seen many times. This rearrangement joins TRBV13 to TRBJ2-3, with TRBD2 identical over 8 bases. CDR3 length equals 17 residues. Germline V gives CDR1 PRHDT, CDR2 FYEKMQ (reference sequence). Trimming cost V 6 bases and J 0 bases; bases outside gene matches: 11. CDR3 in amino acids: CASSYTAGGLSTDTQYF. The CDR3 nucleotides are TGTGCCAGCAGTTATACGGCGGGAGGTCTAAGCACAGATACGCAGTATTTT.

Ten or more counts support this clonotype. This chain joins TRBV10-3 and TRBJ1-5; possible D gene TRBD1, 5 bases. Trimming stripped 0 bases from V and 1 base from J, with 7 bases between. CDR1 and CDR2 (germline): ENHRY, SYGVKD. CDR3 length: 15 residues. In nucleotides, the CDR3 is TGTGCCATCAGTGAGTCCGGGACCAGCAATCAGCCCCAGCATTTT. Protein product: CAISESGTSNQPQHF.

The V call is TRBV7-2, the J call TRBJ2-1; D not resolved. Per germline, CDR1 SGHTA and CDR2 FQGNSA. V lost 1 base, J lost 6 bases, and 10 bases lay in between. The CDR3 sequence is 14 residues long. CDR3 coding DNA: TGTGCCAGCAGCTTAGTATCCAGCCTCAATGAGCAGTTCTTC. Translating it yields CASSLVSSLNEQFF.

The V and J genes are TRBV27 and TRBJ1-5, with D perhaps TRBD1 (5 bases). The CDR3 is 13 amino acids. Germline V gene sequence: CDR1 MNHEY, CDR2 SMNVEV (reference sequence). Trimming cost V 10 bases and J 7 bases, with 17 bases left between them. The CDR3 nucleotides are TGTGCCACCCAGGGTGAGGCGTGGCAGCCCCAGCATTTT. This encodes CATQGEAWQPQHF.

The table lists this clonotype with many counts. The rearrangement joins TRBV6-1 to TRBJ1-1, with 8 bases identical to TRBD1. The germline V gene has CDR1 MNHNS and CDR2 SASEGT. The V and J ends lost 4 bases and 0 bases, in that order; junction bases with no gene match: 4. The CDR3 is 15 amino acids. The CDR3 DNA reads TGTGCCAGCAGTGCTCACAGGGGGATGAACACTGAAGCTTTCTTT. It encodes CASSAHRGMNTEAFF.

This clonotype has a handful of counts. The chain joins TRBV5-6 to TRBJ2-7; a weak D match, TRBD2 (5 bases). The CDR3 covers 14 residues. V shed 5 bases and J shed 6 bases, with 18 bases lying between them. Germline-derived CDR1 and CDR2 are SGHDT and YYEEEE. The CDR3 bases are TGTGCCAGCAGAAGCAGAGGACTGGTGGGCGAGCAGTACTTC. It encodes CASRSRGLVGEQYF.

The table lists this clonotype with many counts. V gene TRBV19 combines with J gene TRBJ1-1; a possible D gene is TRBD1 (5 bases). This CDR3 has 13 residues. Germline assignment: CDR1 LNHDA and CDR2 SQIVND (reference sequence). V gave up 9 bases and J gave up 0 bases, with 11 bases separating them. CDR3 residues: CASRGRMNTEAFF. The CDR3, as DNA: TGTGCCAGCCGGGGACGGATGAACACTGAAGCTTTCTTT. The full variable domain, its missing parts supplied by reference TRBV19 and TRBJ1-1, is DGGITQSPKYLFRKEGQNVTLSCEQNLNHDAMYWYRQDPGQGLRLIYYSQIVNDFQKGDIAEGYSVSREKKESFPLTVTSAQKNPTAFYLCASRGRMNTEAFFGQGTRLTVV.

This clonotype was detected ten times or more. J is TRBJ2-3 and V is TRBV11-2; 8 positions match TRBD2. This CDR3 has 14 residues. Germline lookup yields CDR1 SGHAT and CDR2 FQNNGV. With 2 bases clipped from V and 5 bases from J, the junction kept 3 bases outside the gene matches. The CDR3 DNA is TGTGCCAGCAGCTTACCCCGGGGGGGAGATACGCAGTATTTT. It encodes CASSLPRGGDTQYF.

Concerning this clonotype: Just one base apart from a much larger clone, this may be a read error. The chain carries TRBV14 and TRBJ2-1, with 7 bases aligning to TRBD2. V was clipped by 4 bases and J by 9 bases; unmatched bases: 12. The CDR3 spans 15 residues. Germline V lookup: CDR1 SGHDN, CDR2 FVKESK. The CDR3 is CASSRSGGSFGEQFF. The CDR3 DNA follows: TGTGCCAGCAGCCGTTCTGGCGGGAGTTTTGGTGAGCAGTTCTTC.

This clonotype was detected many times. The chain has TRBV7-2 and TRBJ2-3; D is undetermined. The CDR3 consists of 15 residues. CDR1 and CDR2 (germline): SGHTA, FQGNSA. Trimming removed 1 base at V and 5 bases at J, with 13 bases between. Here the CDR3 DNA reads TGTGCCAGCAGCTTAGATCCCCAAGCCCAAGATACGCAGTATTTT. It specifies CASSLDPQAQDTQYF.

This clonotype was observed at least ten times. The J gene is TRBJ1-5, the V gene TRBV6-1; 7 bases align to TRBD1. The CDR3 is made up of 15 amino acids. V gave up 8 bases and J gave up 4 bases; unmatched junction bases: 11. From germline, CDR1 is MNHNS and CDR2 SASEGT. The CDR3 sequence: CASAVNRGLNQPQHF. CDR3 in DNA: TGTGCCAGCGCCGTTAACAGGGGTCTTAATCAGCCCCAGCATTTT.

This clonotype has more than one count but fewer than ten. The chain recombines TRBV10-2 with TRBJ2-5, with D possibly being TRBD2 (5 bases). Germline V gives CDR1 WSHSY, CDR2 SAAADI. The length of the CDR3 is 12 residues. Between the trimmed V and J ends, which lost 7 bases and 5 bases, there was a span of 11 bases. Written as DNA, the CDR3 is TGCGCCAGCAATACTAGGCGTGAGACCCAGTACTTC. As protein: CASNTRRETQYF.

This clonotype showed up many times. The CDR3 protein is CSAREGTLSSYNEQFF. DNA of the CDR3: TGCAGTGCTAGAGAAGGGACTTTGAGCTCCTACAATGAGCAGTTCTTC. J is TRBJ2-1 and V is TRBV20-1; D is perhaps TRBD2 (6 bases). Deletions cut 0 bases from V and 0 bases from J, with 12 bases between. There are 16 residues in the CDR3. Germline V CDR1 and CDR2: DFQATT, SNEGSKA (reference sequence).

This clonotype was counted ten times or more. The chain couples TRBV3-1 to TRBJ2-3, with D perhaps matching TRBD1 or TRBD2 (5 bases each). Trimming left V 4 bases short and J 4 bases short, with 18 bases between. The germline CDR1 and CDR2 sequences are LGHDT and YNNKEL (reference sequence). This CDR3 comprises 16 residues. The CDR3 bases are TGTGCCAGCAGCCCTCGAGGGGTCTTGGGCCCAGATACGCAGTATTTT. This sequence encodes CASSPRGVLGPDTQYF.

This clonotype was counted ten times or more. The chain has TRBV7-9 and TRBJ2-7; tentative D call: TRBD2 (5 bases). Trimming took off 0 bases at V and 3 bases at J, with 9 bases between the two ends. This CDR3 contains 14 residues. Germline V gives CDR1 SEHNR, CDR2 FQNEAQ (reference sequence). The CDR3, as DNA: TGTGCCAGCAGCTTAGCGGGAGATTTCTACGAGCAGTACTTC. This gives the protein CASSLAGDFYEQYF.

This clonotype showed up many times. The gene calls are TRBV2 and TRBJ2-1; 9 bases align to TRBD2. CDR1 is SNHLY and CDR2 is FYNNEI in the germline V gene. The CDR3 totals 16 residues. V trimming: 2 bases; J trimming: 9 bases; junction bases outside the gene matches: 11. CDR3 coding DNA: TGTGCCAGCAGTGAAAGCGGGAGGAACATTTGGAGTGAGCAGTTCTTC. Its translation: CASSESGRNIWSEQFF.

This clonotype was detected only a few times. The gene calls are TRBV3-1 and TRBJ1-3; D ambiguous. The CDR3 spans 16 residues. The germline CDR1 and CDR2 sequences are LGHDT and YNNKEL (reference sequence). V gave up 2 bases and J gave up 1 base, with 12 bases separating them. CDR3 nucleotide sequence: TGTGCCAGCAGCCAATTTCCAGGACGATCTGGAAACACCATATATTTT. Translating gives CASSQFPGRSGNTIYF.

The chain joins TRBV20-1 to TRBJ2-5; the match to TRBD2 covers 10 bases. V lost 6 bases and J lost 5; bases outside the gene matches: 6. The CDR3 runs 13 residues. In germline, CDR1 is DFQATT, CDR2 SNEGSKA (reference sequence). CDR3 loop: CSALETSGETQYF. As DNA, the CDR3 is TGCAGTGCCCTTGAGACTAGCGGGGAGACCCAGTACTTC.

This clonotype has only a few counts. This may be a read error, as it is one base from a much larger clone. The chain has TRBV12-3 or TRBV12-4 and TRBJ1-1; D unresolved. The CDR3 has 12 residues. This chain's CDR3 is CTSSQRKGEAFF. In DNA form, the CDR3 reads TGTACCAGCAGTCAGAGGAAGGGTGAAGCTTTCTTT.

This clonotype showed up just a few times. V gene TRBV19 combines with J gene TRBJ2-1; 9 bases are a match to TRBD2. V shed 5 bases, J shed 9 bases, and the junction held 14 bases outside the gene matches. Germline lookup yields CDR1 LNHDA and CDR2 SQIVND (reference sequence). This CDR3 contains 16 residues. The CDR3 DNA reads as TGTGCCAGTAGTTTCGAGGGGGTAGCGGGAGTGGGTGAGCAGTTCTTC. This codes for CASSFEGVAGVGEQFF. The full variable domain, in which reference TRBV19 and TRBJ2-1 provide the parts outside the CDR3, is DGGITQSPKYLFRKEGQNVTLSCEQNLNHDAMYWYRQDPGQGLRLIYYSQIVNDFQKGDIAEGYSVSREKKESFPLTVTSAQKNPTAFYLCASSFEGVAGVGEQFFGPGTRLTVL.

This clonotype was detected ten times or more. The V gene is TRBV6-2 or TRBV6-3, the J gene TRBJ2-5, with unresolved D. The ends were cut back, 5 bases at V and 5 bases at J, with 6 bases in the middle. The CDR3 length is 11 residues. Germline V lookup: CDR1 MNHEY, CDR2 SVGEGT. CDR3 in DNA: TGTGCCAGCAGTGTTTGGGAGACCCAGTACTTC. This codes for CASSVWETQYF.

This clonotype came up many times. The chain links TRBV3-1 to TRBJ2-3; the D call may be TRBD1 or TRBD2 (5 bases each). CDR1 is LGHDT, CDR2 YNNKEL, per germline (reference sequence). V lost 0 bases to trimming and J lost 6 bases, with 16 bases between them. CDR3 length equals 16 residues. The CDR3 DNA follows: TGTGCCAGCAGCCAAGACGGGGCGGCGTACTCGGATACGCAGTATTTT. Translating gives CASSQDGAAYSDTQYF.